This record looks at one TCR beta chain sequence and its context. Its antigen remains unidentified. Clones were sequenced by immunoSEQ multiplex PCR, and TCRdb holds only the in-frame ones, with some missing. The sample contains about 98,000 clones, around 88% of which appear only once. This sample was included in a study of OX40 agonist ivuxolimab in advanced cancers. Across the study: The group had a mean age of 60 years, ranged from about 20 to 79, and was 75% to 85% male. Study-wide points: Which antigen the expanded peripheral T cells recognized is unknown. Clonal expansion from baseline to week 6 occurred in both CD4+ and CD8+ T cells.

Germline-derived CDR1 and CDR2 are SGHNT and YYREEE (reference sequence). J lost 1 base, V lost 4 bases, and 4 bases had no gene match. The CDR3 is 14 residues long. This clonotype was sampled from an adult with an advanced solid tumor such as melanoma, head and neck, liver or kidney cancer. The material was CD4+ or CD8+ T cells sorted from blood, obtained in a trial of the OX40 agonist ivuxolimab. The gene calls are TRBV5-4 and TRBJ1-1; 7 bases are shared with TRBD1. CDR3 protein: CASSHRDRNTEAFF. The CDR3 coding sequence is TGTGCCAGCAGCCACCGGGACAGGAACACTGAAGCTTTCTTT.